The next 7 T cell receptor beta chains were all read from a single sample in a study of T cell repertoires in ileal Crohn's disease (dated by TCRdb to between 2018 and 2020). The time point label of this sample denotes: neoterminal ileum biopsy at postoperative endoscopy, about 6 months after surgery. The receptor library was made with the immunoSEQ multiplex PCR assay. The source is immuneACCESS, and TCRdb retained only in-frame sequences with V and J called. Part of the clones is not carried over; for the studies checked, unresolved V genes explain less than half of this, and the remainder is unexplained. The sample has roughly 60,000 clones on record, around nine tenths of them singletons. 2% to 2.5% of the sample is in the top ten clones. The sequenced sample was ileal tissue. The receptors were gathered from an adult with Crohn's disease.

The V call is TRBV6-6, the J call TRBJ2-3; 10 nucleotides align to TRBD2. V shed 4 bases, J shed 2 bases, and the junction held 6 bases outside the gene matches. The CDR3 extends over 16 amino acids. Germline CDR1 is MNHNY and CDR2 is SVGAGI (reference sequence). The CDR3 DNA is TGTGCCAGCAGTTTTGAGACTAGCGGGCTCACAGATACGCAGTATTTT. Residues: CASSFETSGLTDTQYF.

The V call is TRBV27, the J call TRBJ2-2; 9 nucleotides agree with TRBD1. Germline CDR1 and CDR2: MNHEY and SMNVEV (reference sequence). Unmatched junction bases numbered 3, after V lost 6 bases and J lost 1 base. The CDR3 spans 15 residues. The CDR3 nucleotides read TGTGCCAGCAGCCGGGACAGGGTGAACACCGGGGAGCTGTTTTTT. This translates into CASSRDRVNTGELFF.

This chain uses TRBV10-2 with TRBJ2-7, with D possibly matching TRBD1 (7 bases). Germline loops: CDR1 WSHSY, CDR2 SAAADI. The CDR3 loop spans 15 amino acids. Trimming removed 2 bases at V and 3 bases at J, with 14 bases between. Written as DNA, the CDR3 is TGCGCCAGCAGTGAGAGGGCAGGGGGGCGCTACGAGCAGTACGTC. Translating gives CASSERAGGRYEQYV.

This chain uses TRBV27 with TRBJ1-2, with TRBD1 matching over 7 bases. V was clipped by 5 bases and J by 2 bases; unmatched bases: 2. Germline assignment: CDR1 MNHEY and CDR2 SMNVEV (reference sequence). CDR3 length equals 13 residues. The CDR3 spells CASSETGNYGYTF. The CDR3 DNA follows: TGTGCCAGCAGTGAGACAGGGAACTATGGCTACACCTTC.

V gene TRBV2 combines with J gene TRBJ2-7; TRBD1 aligns across 7 bases. Germline trimming cut 7 bases from V and 5 bases from J; bases unmatched to any gene: 11. CDR1 is SNHLY, CDR2 FYNNEI, per germline. The CDR3 is made up of 14 amino acids. The CDR3 sequence: CASTEQGPSNEQYF. CDR3 nucleotides: TGTGCCAGCACGGAACAGGGGCCTTCAAACGAGCAGTACTTC.

The rearrangement uses TRBV11-3 and TRBJ2-3, with a tentative D call TRBD1 (6 bases). Germline CDR1 and CDR2: SGHNT and YENEEA. CDR3 length equals 13 residues. V was cut by 6 bases and J by 2 bases, with 9 bases left in between. The CDR3 spells CASRNRVTDTQYF. DNA for the CDR3: TGTGCCAGCAGGAACAGGGTCACAGATACGCAGTATTTT. Full variable domain (outside the CDR3, taken from reference TRBV11-3 and TRBJ2-3): EAGVVQSPRYKIIEKKQPVAFWCNPISGHNTLYWYLQNLGQGPELLIRYENEEAVDDSQLPKDRFSAERLKGVDSTLKIQPAELGDSAVYLCASRNRVTDTQYFGPGTRLTVL.

The chain links TRBV5-1 to TRBJ2-2; TRBD2 aligns across 12 bases. This CDR3 has 18 amino acids. J gave up 5 bases and V 4 bases, and 12 bases lay outside the gene matches. Germline V CDR1 and CDR2: SGHRS, YFSETQ. Here the CDR3 reads CASSPGLAGLHVTGELFF. The DNA for the CDR3 is TGCGCCAGCAGCCCAGGACTAGCGGGACTGCATGTTACCGGGGAGCTGTTTTTT.